This record covers a single TCR beta chain. Its antigen remains unidentified. Other nucleotide sequences from this sample produce the same CDR3. This sample stems from a study of shared clonotypes between healthy human individuals. Study-level findings and limits: In a few donors, approximately 5% of naive CD4 clonotypes appeared in common.

The CDR3 has 11 residues. Trimming removed 3 bases at V and 3 bases at J, with 3 bases between. Germline V gene sequence: CDR1 WNHNN, CDR2 SYGVQD (reference sequence). Sequencing was performed with immunoSEQ multiplex PCR; in TCRdb, only in-frame clones are kept and a portion is missing. This table holds about 700,000 clones, roughly 70% found once. V gene TRBV10-1 combines with J gene TRBJ2-7; unclear D gene. The sample consisted of memory CD4+ T cells sorted from blood. The subset here: CD45RA-negative fraction. This receptor was taken from a woman aged 25-40 years in good health. The CDR3 nucleotides are TGCGCCAGCAGTGAAGGCTACGAGCAGTACTTC. Translating it yields CASSEGYEQYF.